These 13 T cell receptor beta chains were sequenced from one sample in a study of OX40 agonist ivuxolimab in advanced cancers. Data came from immunoSEQ multiplex PCR; TCRdb stores just in-frame clones and leaves some out. Of about 76,000 clones detected, around 86% appear once; the ten largest clones hold roughly 2.4%. The starting material was CD4+ or CD8+ T cells sorted from blood, obtained in a trial of the OX40 agonist ivuxolimab. All receptors derive from an adult with an advanced solid tumor such as melanoma, head and neck, liver or kidney cancer.

The CDR3 is CSTRTSSTGLAGGNTYEQYV. The CDR3, as DNA: TGCAGCACCCGGACCTCCTCTACGGGACTAGCGGGGGGGAACACCTACGAGCAGTACGTC. V usage is TRBV29-1 and J usage is TRBJ2-7; 16 bases match TRBD2. The CDR3 has 20 amino acids. Germline trimming cut 8 bases from V and 2 bases from J; bases unmatched to any gene: 21. The germline gives CDR1 SQVTM, CDR2 ANQGSEA.

This sequence joins TRBV19 and TRBJ2-1, with 13 bases lining up with TRBD2. The germline V gene has CDR1 LNHDA and CDR2 SQIVND (reference sequence). This CDR3 is 17 amino acids long. Losses at the gene ends were 5 bases for V and 2 bases for J; bases not matched to a gene: 6. The CDR3 nucleotides are TGTGCCAGTAGTTTGGACGGACTAGCGGGGGCCTACAATGAGCAGTTCTTC. It specifies CASSLDGLAGAYNEQFF.

CDR3 loop: CASSVTGLGYGYTF. The CDR3 DNA reads TGTGCCAGCAGCGTGACAGGATTAGGCTATGGCTACACCTTC. The V gene is TRBV7-2, the J gene TRBJ1-2; D possibly corresponds to TRBD1 (6 bases). The CDR3 has 14 amino acids. V lost 5 bases and J 4 bases, leaving 14 bases between the germline ends. CDR1 is SGHTA, CDR2 FQGNSA, per germline. Combining the CDR3 with reference TRBV7-2 and TRBJ1-2 gives the whole variable domain GAGVSQSPSNKVTEKGKDVELRCDPISGHTALYWYRQSLGQGLEFLIYFQGNSAPDKSGLPSDRFSAERTGGSVSTLTIQRTQQEDSAVYLCASSVTGLGYGYTFGSGTRLTVV.

The rearrangement uses TRBV5-4 and TRBJ2-7; 9 positions agree with TRBD1. Per germline, CDR1 SGHNT and CDR2 YYREEE (reference sequence). This CDR3 region has 14 residues. The J segment lost 6 bases and the V segment lost 3 bases, leaving 7 bases of the junction unmatched. The CDR3 coding sequence is TGTGCCAGCAGCTGGCGGACAGGGGAGGGCGAGCAGTACTTC. Translating gives CASSWRTGEGEQYF.

The chain has TRBV5-4 and TRBJ2-3, with 7 bases lining up with TRBD1. The J segment lost 5 bases and the V segment lost 0 bases, leaving 6 bases of the junction unmatched. Germline V gene sequence: CDR1 SGHNT, CDR2 YYREEE (reference sequence). The length of the CDR3 is 15 residues. The CDR3 DNA follows: TGTGCCAGCAGCTTGGGAGGGGGCATGGGAGATACGCAGTATTTT. Amino acid sequence: CASSLGGGMGDTQYF.

The chain uses TRBV7-2 and TRBJ2-1; D is uncertain. The CDR3 extends over 16 amino acids. The ends were cut back, 5 bases at V and 9 bases at J, with 23 bases in the middle. In germline, CDR1 is SGHTA, CDR2 FQGNSA. Here the CDR3 DNA reads TGTGCCAGCAGCCGTCCTCCTCGACTCGCGGCGTCTGAGCAGTTCTTC. Translated: CASSRPPRLAASEQFF.

This clone was counted only a few times. V usage is TRBV7-2 and J usage is TRBJ2-3, with D unclear. This CDR3 is 14 amino acids long. V was trimmed by 6 bases and J by 0 bases, leaving 10 bases between them. Germline CDR1 reads SGHTA; CDR2 reads FQGNSA. The CDR3 nucleotides are TGTGCCAGCAGGCTGATGGGGAGCACAGATACGCAGTATTTT. This gives the protein CASRLMGSTDTQYF. The whole variable domain, filled in from reference TRBV7-2 and TRBJ2-3, reads GAGVSQSPSNKVTEKGKDVELRCDPISGHTALYWYRQSLGQGLEFLIYFQGNSAPDKSGLPSDRFSAERTGGSVSTLTIQRTQQEDSAVYLCASRLMGSTDTQYFGPGTRLTVL.

Here the CDR3 reads CASRGTGPNEKLFF. The CDR3 DNA follows: TGCGCCAGCAGGGGGACAGGACCAAATGAAAAACTGTTTTTT. This chain joins TRBV5-1 and TRBJ1-4; 8 nucleotides align to TRBD1. CDR3 length: 14 residues. CDR1 and CDR2 (germline): SGHRS, YFSETQ. V shed 5 bases and J 5 bases; nucleotides not matched to a gene: 5.

This clone was seen repeatedly, ten times or more. V usage is TRBV21-1 and J usage is TRBJ2-7; the table's D call, TRBD1, has no DNA check behind it. TRBV21-1 is assigned pseudogene status. The CDR3 runs 12 residues. Here the CDR3 reads CASSGTGDEQYF. As DNA, the CDR3 is TGTGCCAGCAGCGGGACAGGGGACGAGCAGTACTTC.

This clone was counted between two and nine times. The rearrangement uses TRBV6-1 and TRBJ1-5; D call uncertain. Germline CDR1 reads MNHNS; CDR2 reads SASEGT. The CDR3 is 13 residues long. The V gene lost 7 bases and the J gene lost 6 bases, with 13 bases spanning the gap. The CDR3 is CASNLAASQPQHF. The CDR3 DNA sequence: TGTGCCAGCAATCTAGCGGCCTCTCAGCCCCAGCATTTT.

The chain links TRBV6-5 to TRBJ1-5; tentatively, D is TRBD1 (5 bases). Per the germline V gene, CDR1 is MNHEY and CDR2 is SVGAGI. The CDR3 covers 15 residues. Trimming removed 0 bases at V and 5 bases at J, with 11 bases between. CDR3 residues: CASSYSTLGDQPQHF. CDR3 coding DNA: TGTGCCAGCAGTTACTCGACTTTAGGGGATCAGCCCCAGCATTTT.

About this clone itself: Other DNA sequences in the sample encode the same CDR3. V gene TRBV4-3 combines with J gene TRBJ1-2; no definite D call. The germline CDR1 and CDR2 sequences are LGHNA and YSLEER. Trimming shortened V by 0 bases and J by 6 bases, and 8 bases separated the two germline ends. The CDR3 contains 13 residues. The CDR3 sequence is CASSQEGLNGYTF. CDR3 in DNA: TGCGCCAGCAGCCAAGAAGGACTGAATGGCTACACCTTC.

This chain links TRBV7-2 with TRBJ1-6; the match to TRBD1 covers 10 bases. CDR3 size: 16 residues. V dropped 3 bases and J dropped 6; count of bases not matched to a gene: 5. Germline CDR1 reads SGHTA; CDR2 reads FQGNSA. CDR3 nucleotides: TGTGCCAGCAGCTTCGGACAGGGGGAGGTTAATTCACCCCTCCACTTT. Translation gives CASSFGQGEVNSPLHF.